A single sample gave rise to the 17 T cell receptor beta chains below, sequenced in a study of cytomegalovirus exposure and HLA in healthy donors. In the PCR, 60 Vbeta and 13 Jbeta primers were used. TCRdb's copy holds only in-frame clones and misses some; the assay was immunoSEQ multiplex PCR. The listing records more than 40,000 clones. The sequenced material came from PBMCs. Every receptor here comes from a woman aged 40 to 50 in good health and CMV-seronegative.

The rearrangement links TRBV6-5 to TRBJ2-1; 8 bases map to TRBD2. CDR1 and CDR2 (germline): MNHEY, SVGAGI. The CDR3 length is 16 residues. V trimming: 0 bases; J trimming: 10 bases; junction bases outside the gene matches: 11. The CDR3 DNA reads as TGTGCCAGCAGTTACTCGAGGTCGGGGGGGACCCAGGAGCAGTTCTTC. Translation gives CASSYSRSGGTQEQFF.

This chain links TRBV2 with TRBJ1-2, with D maybe TRBD1 (5 bases). The CDR3 is 14 amino acids. The V gene lost 6 bases and the J gene lost 2 bases, with 13 bases spanning the gap. Germline V lookup: CDR1 SNHLY, CDR2 FYNNEI. This CDR3 reads CASRRTLSNYGYTF. For the CDR3, the DNA is TGTGCCAGCAGGAGGACACTTTCCAACTATGGCTACACCTTC.

This chain joins TRBV14 and TRBJ2-1, with D tentatively TRBD1 (6 bases). Looked up from germline, CDR1 is SGHDN and CDR2 is FVKESK. The CDR3 extends over 13 amino acids. V was cut by 6 bases and J by 3 bases, with 9 bases left in between. The CDR3 sequence: CASRADSYNEQFF. CDR3 nucleotides: TGTGCCAGCAGGGCGGACAGCTACAATGAGCAGTTCTTC.

V gene TRBV5-4 combines with J gene TRBJ1-2; 10 bases map to TRBD1. Germline V lookup: CDR1 SGHNT, CDR2 YYREEE (reference sequence). CDR3 length: 15 residues. V lost 3 bases, J lost 4 bases, and 6 bases stayed unmatched. CDR3 loop: CASSSTGGSAYGYTF. Written as DNA, the CDR3 is TGTGCCAGCAGCTCGACAGGGGGCTCTGCCTATGGCTACACCTTC.

The chain combines TRBV7-2 with TRBJ2-2, with TRBD1 identical over 8 bases. The ends lost 4 bases at V and 4 bases at J; junction bases unmatched: 5. Germline values: CDR1 SGHTA, CDR2 FQGNSA. This CDR3 comprises 15 residues. CDR3 region: CASSSDRGGTGELFF. In DNA form, the CDR3 reads TGTGCCAGCAGCTCCGACAGGGGAGGCACCGGGGAGCTGTTTTTT.

The chain combines TRBV7-3 with TRBJ2-7, with TRBD2 matching 9 bases. Germline lookup yields CDR1 SGHTA and CDR2 FQGTGA. V shed 1 base, J shed 9 bases, and the junction held 4 bases outside the gene matches. This CDR3 has 13 residues. CDR3 nucleotide sequence: TGTGCCAGCAGCTTAATAGCGGGAGACGGGCAGTACTTC. The encoded protein is CASSLIAGDGQYF.

The rearrangement joins TRBV29-1 to TRBJ1-1; 12 nucleotides agree with TRBD1. The CDR3 covers 16 residues. V gave up 3 bases and J gave up 4 bases; unmatched junction bases: 9. Germline V gene sequence: CDR1 SQVTM, CDR2 ANQGSEA. CDR3 in DNA: TGCAGCGTTGAGAGGGGGACAGGGGGCTGGGGCACTGAAGCTTTCTTT. Translating it yields CSVERGTGGWGTEAFF.

The J gene is TRBJ1-5, the V gene TRBV28; 7 positions agree with TRBD1. This CDR3 has 14 residues. Looked up from germline, CDR1 is MDHEN and CDR2 is SYDVKM. V lost 11 bases to trimming and J lost 1 base; unmatched junction nucleotides: 8. CDR3 DNA sequence: TGTGCCGGCCGGACAGGAGTGAGCAATCAGCCCCAGCATTTT. Protein product: CAGRTGVSNQPQHF.

The chain links TRBV5-6 to TRBJ2-2; D might be TRBD2 (6 bases). The length of the CDR3 is 13 residues. Between the trimmed V and J ends, which lost 6 bases and 7 bases, there was a span of 13 bases. Germline values: CDR1 SGHDT, CDR2 YYEEEE. CDR3 sequence reads: CASTWGVVGELFF. For the CDR3, the DNA is TGTGCCAGCACCTGGGGGGTAGTCGGGGAGCTGTTTTTT.

Details on this clone: A read error may account for a junction end that differs from germline. The chain joins TRBV30 to TRBJ2-3, with TRBD2 identical over 8 bases. Germline assignment: CDR1 GTSNPN and CDR2 SVGIG (reference sequence). This CDR3 spans 14 amino acids. CDR3 in amino acids: CAWSDGRATDKQYF. CDR3 sequence (DNA): TGTGCCTGGAGTGACGGGAGGGCCACCGATAAGCAGTATTTT.

The rearrangement joins TRBV5-1 to TRBJ1-4, with no clear D. The CDR3 runs 17 residues. From germline, CDR1 is SGHRS and CDR2 YFSETQ. V lost 0 bases, J lost 5 bases, and 17 bases lay in between. As DNA, the CDR3 is TGCGCCAGCAGCTTGGCCAGCGGGGAAGGGTTAAATGAAAAACTGTTTTTT. It codes for CASSLASGEGLNEKLFF.

The V call is TRBV4-2, the J call TRBJ2-7; D perhaps matches TRBD2 (6 bases). The CDR3 is 16 residues long. Trimming took off 0 bases at V and 3 bases at J, with 15 bases between the two ends. The germline V gene has CDR1 LGHNA and CDR2 YNFKEQ. In DNA, the CDR3 is TGTGCCAGCAGCCAAGATTCCGGCGGGGATTACTACGAGCAGTACTTC. As protein: CASSQDSGGDYYEQYF.

The CDR3 region is CASTSWGTSGSLQYF. The CDR3 DNA reads as TGTGCCAGCACCTCTTGGGGGACTAGCGGGTCACTTCAGTACTTC. The V call is TRBV5-6, the J call TRBJ2-4, with 12 bases that match TRBD2. CDR1 and CDR2 from the germline V gene are SGHDT and YYEEEE. With V trimmed by 6 bases and J by 11 bases, 12 bases remained unmatched. This CDR3 is built from 15 residues.

This chain connects TRBV6-6 to TRBJ2-7; 8 bases align to TRBD1. CDR3 size: 15 residues. The germline gives CDR1 MNHNY, CDR2 SVGAGI (reference sequence). V gave up 8 bases and J gave up 0 bases; unmatched junction bases: 9. CDR3 in amino acids: CASHVTGVSSYEQYF. In nucleotides, the CDR3 is TGTGCCAGCCACGTGACAGGGGTCAGCTCCTACGAGCAGTACTTC.

The chain has TRBV27 and TRBJ2-1; a possible D gene is TRBD1 (6 bases). There are 15 residues in the CDR3. The V and J ends lost 1 base and 5 bases respectively, with 12 bases between them. Germline V gives CDR1 MNHEY, CDR2 SMNVEV (reference sequence). CDR3 region: CASSLWAGDHNEQFF. Written as DNA, the CDR3 is TGTGCCAGCAGTTTATGGGCAGGGGACCACAATGAGCAGTTCTTC.

The chain recombines TRBV25-1 with TRBJ2-3; possibly TRBD2 for D (5 bases). Trimming took off 4 bases at V and 6 bases at J, with 11 bases between the two ends. The CDR3 extends over 13 amino acids. CDR1 and CDR2 from the germline V gene are MGHDK and SYGVNS. CDR3 loop: CASSGRRQDTQYF. In nucleotides, the CDR3 is TGTGCCAGCAGTGGGAGGCGGCAGGATACGCAGTATTTT. The full variable domain, in which reference TRBV25-1 and TRBJ2-3 provide the parts outside the CDR3, is EADIYQTPRYLVIGTGKKITLECSQTMGHDKMYWYQQDPGMELHLIHYSYGVNSTEKGDLSSESTVSRIRTEHFPLTLESARPSHTSQYLCASSGRRQDTQYFGPGTRLTVL.

The chain uses TRBV4-1 and TRBJ1-1; 9 bases are a match to TRBD1. Germline loops: CDR1 MGHRA, CDR2 YSYEKL. The ends lost 2 bases at V and 7 bases at J; junction bases unmatched: 8. This CDR3 comprises 15 residues. This CDR3 is CASSQPDRGCVEAFF. The CDR3 nucleotides are TGCGCCAGCAGCCAACCCGACAGGGGGTGTGTTGAAGCTTTCTTT.